These 2 T cell receptor beta chains originate from one sample sequenced in a study of HIV-infected patients and healthy controls. Whole blood was used without fractionation, so all unsorted peripheral T cells were included. cDNA was made from roughly 470 ng RNA using alpha and beta constant primers. Alpha and beta chain libraries were made separately by chain-specific third strand synthesis with multiplexing indices. TCRdb independently ran MiXCR on the 5' RACE reads; one entry per CDR3 protein. The sample has more than 9,000 distinct CDR3 sequences; 8% to 9.5% are singletons. The material sequenced was blood, taken before antiretroviral therapy. The receptors derive from an adult with HIV infection. The donor label of this sample is uncertain.

This clonotype was seen repeatedly, ten times or more. The rearrangement uses TRBV10-3 and TRBJ2-7, with 10 bases matching TRBD2. V was clipped by 3 bases and J by 3 bases; unmatched bases: 5. This CDR3 has 15 residues. Germline V gives CDR1 ENHRY, CDR2 SYGVKD. CDR3 region: CAISEVPSGSYEQYF. For the CDR3, the DNA is TGTGCCATCAGTGAAGTACCTAGCGGGAGCTACGAGCAGTACTTC.

By sample fraction, this clonotype is medium-sized (0.01 to 0.1%). CDR3 protein: CASSPVDSYNEQFF. The CDR3 bases are TGTGCCAGCAGCCCGGTGGATTCCTACAATGAGCAGTTCTTC. V is TRBV5-6 and J is TRBJ2-1, with D hard to call. The germline CDR1 and CDR2 sequences are SGHDT and YYEEEE. The CDR3 spans 14 residues. V was pared by 4 bases and J by 1 base, with 9 bases between.